This T cell receptor beta chain was identified during a study of shared clonotypes between healthy human individuals. As for the study in general: Those who served as donors were a couple of women and a few men between the ages of 18 and 49.

Details on this clone: Its antigen remains unidentified.

Bulk PBMC genomic DNA spanned ten immunoSEQ deep plates. The data were produced by immunoSEQ multiplex PCR, yet TCRdb's version contains in-frame clones alone and is incomplete. The data show hundreds of thousands of clones, roughly four fifths seen once. Some 100 million PBMCs per unsorted sample were used for genomic DNA. Study results and caveats: Represented diversity, genetic and exposure-history alike, was limited by few donors.

The sample consisted of PBMCs. This clonotype was sampled from a woman aged 40 to 55 in good health. Some clones in this sample may be carry-over from other donors' samples.

CDR3 nucleotide sequence: TGTGCCAGCAGTGTGGGACAGGGGGCGGGAGGTGAGCAGTTCTTC. Protein sequence: CASSVGQGAGGEQFF. The chain links TRBV6-1 to TRBJ2-1; 12 bases line up with TRBD1. The CDR3 totals 15 residues. CDR1 and CDR2 (germline): MNHNS, SASEGT. V gave up 4 bases and J gave up 9 bases; unmatched junction bases: 7.